The 10 T cell receptor beta chains given below trace back to one sample, sequenced in a study of OX40 agonist ivuxolimab in advanced cancers. TCRdb keeps only in-frame clones here, not all; method: immunoSEQ multiplex PCR. This sample yields around 56,000 clones, of which 82% are seen a single time; roughly 1.5% belongs to the top ten. The input for sequencing was CD4+ or CD8+ T cells sorted from blood, taken in a trial of the OX40 agonist ivuxolimab. These receptors came from an adult with an advanced solid tumor such as melanoma, head and neck, liver or kidney cancer.

This chain links TRBV7-2 with TRBJ1-6; 7 bases fit TRBD1. Germline V lookup: CDR1 SGHTA, CDR2 FQGNSA. The CDR3 is 17 residues long. V gave up 1 base and J gave up 6 bases; unmatched junction bases: 9. CDR3 in DNA: TGTGCCAGCAGCTTAGAGGTTCCGAGACAGGGTAATTCACCCCTCCACTTT. Translating gives CASSLEVPRQGNSPLHF.

The rearrangement uses TRBV6-1 and TRBJ2-3; 9 bases are a match to TRBD2. Germline CDR1 MNHNS, CDR2 SASEGT. Trimming cost V 4 bases and J 4 bases; bases outside gene matches: 12. CDR3 size: 17 residues. The CDR3 nucleotides are TGTGCCAGCAGTGCTCTAGCGGGGAGAACCCAGGCAGATACGCAGTATTTT. This translates into CASSALAGRTQADTQYF.

V usage is TRBV7-8 and J usage is TRBJ2-2; D is unresolved. The germline V gene encodes CDR1 SGHVS and CDR2 FQNEAQ. This CDR3 is 14 amino acids long. V was pared by 2 bases and J by 7 bases, with 11 bases between. This CDR3 reads CASSLTTTDGELFF. The CDR3 nucleotides read TGTGCCAGCAGCTTAACGACAACAGACGGGGAGCTGTTTTTT.

The V and J genes are TRBV20-1 and TRBJ2-1, with 8 bases lining up with TRBD2. This CDR3 spans 11 amino acids. Germline CDR1 reads DFQATT; CDR2 reads SNEGSKA (reference sequence). V lost 3 bases to trimming and J lost 12 bases; unmatched junction nucleotides: 4. CDR3: CSASGSGGQFF. In nucleotides, the CDR3 is TGCAGTGCTAGCGGGAGCGGGGGGCAGTTCTTC.

J is TRBJ2-2 and V is TRBV6-6, with D possibly matching TRBD1 (5 bases). The CDR3 is 13 residues long. V was pared by 2 bases and J by 5 bases, with 6 bases between. Germline CDR1 reads MNHNY; CDR2 reads SVGAGI (reference sequence). This CDR3 is CASSYAGTGELFF. CDR3 nucleotides: TGTGCCAGCAGTTACGCAGGGACCGGGGAGCTGTTTTTT.

This chain links TRBV6-1 with TRBJ2-7; 8 nucleotides agree with TRBD1. The CDR3 totals 17 residues. The junction had 14 bases not matched to a gene; V was cut back by 4 bases and J by 3 bases. Germline values: CDR1 MNHNS, CDR2 SASEGT. This chain's CDR3 is CASSGPEWPGGFYEQYF. Here the CDR3 DNA reads TGTGCCAGCAGTGGACCCGAATGGCCAGGGGGCTTCTACGAGCAGTACTTC.

V and J are TRBV7-3 and TRBJ2-2, with 7 bases identical to TRBD2. In germline, CDR1 is SGHTA, CDR2 FQGTGA. The CDR3 extends over 17 amino acids. The V gene end was trimmed by 2 bases and the J gene end by 5 bases; junction bases not matched to a gene: 11. As DNA, the CDR3 is TGTGCCAGCAGCTTAGGTTCCCTCGGGGGGTCAACCGGGGAGCTGTTTTTT. It encodes CASSLGSLGGSTGELFF.

CDR3 in amino acids: CSARPFNEQFF. The CDR3 DNA sequence: TGCAGTGCTAGGCCATTCAATGAGCAGTTCTTC. This sequence joins TRBV20-1 and TRBJ2-1; D is unclear. The germline CDR1 and CDR2 sequences are DFQATT and SNEGSKA (reference sequence). With 3 bases removed from V and 6 bases from J, the gap between germline ends came to 6 bases. This CDR3 is 11 amino acids long.

The chain joins TRBV6-5 to TRBJ1-5; 8 positions match TRBD1. Germline CDR1 reads MNHEY; CDR2 reads SVGAGI. Losses at the gene ends were 6 bases for V and 6 bases for J; bases not matched to a gene: 10. This CDR3 spans 15 amino acids. The CDR3 loop is CASRKQGEGGQPQHF. DNA of the CDR3: TGTGCCAGCAGGAAACAGGGGGAGGGCGGTCAGCCCCAGCATTTT.

The chain is built from TRBV7-8 and TRBJ2-5, with unresolved D. Deletions cut 1 base from V and 3 bases from J, with 9 bases between. CDR1 is SGHVS and CDR2 is FQNEAQ in the germline V gene. The CDR3 has 14 amino acids. The CDR3 bases are TGTGCCAGCAGCTTAGGACACGATAAAGAGACCCAGTACTTC. Translating gives CASSLGHDKETQYF.